The 30 T cell receptor beta chains listed next were all sequenced from one sample in a study of CD8 T cells in Susac syndrome. It was with random hexamers that roughly 0.5 to 1 ug RNA was reverse transcribed. TCRdb analysed the immunoSEQ multiplex PCR reads with MiXCR anew, one entry per CDR3 protein. The profile shows approximately 110,000 distinct CDR3 sequences, over 85% of them singletons. Sequences were obtained from CD8+ T cells from PBMCs. These receptors were taken from a human donor with multiple sclerosis.

The V and J genes are TRBV19 and TRBJ1-4; no firm D call. The CDR3 is 15 residues long. Germline assignment: CDR1 LNHDA and CDR2 SQIVND (reference sequence). Trimming removed 5 bases from V and 3 bases from J, with 13 bases in between. This CDR3 is CASSLEWAANEKLFF. The CDR3 nucleotides read TGTGCCAGTAGTCTTGAGTGGGCAGCTAATGAAAAACTGTTTTTT. The full variable domain, in which reference TRBV19 and TRBJ1-4 provide the parts outside the CDR3, is DGGITQSPKYLFRKEGQNVTLSCEQNLNHDAMYWYRQDPGQGLRLIYYSQIVNDFQKGDIAEGYSVSREKKESFPLTVTSAQKNPTAFYLCASSLEWAANEKLFFGSGTQLSVL.

V and J are TRBV13 and TRBJ2-7, with 7 bases identical to TRBD2. Germline loops: CDR1 PRHDT, CDR2 FYEKMQ (reference sequence). V lost 7 bases, J lost 5 bases, and 11 bases stayed unmatched. This CDR3 contains 14 residues. The DNA for the CDR3 is TGTGCCAGCAAACCGGCAGCGGGGTGGGACGAGCAGTACTTC. This codes for CASKPAAGWDEQYF.

The chain is built from TRBV5-8 and TRBJ2-2; 7 nucleotides match TRBD2. CDR3 size: 14 residues. Germline loops: CDR1 SGHTS, CDR2 YDEGEE. V shed 4 bases and J 6 bases; nucleotides not matched to a gene: 6. The CDR3 bases are TGTGCCAGCAGCCCTCTTCGGGAGGCCGGGGAGCTGTTTTTT. This translates into CASSPLREAGELFF. Full variable domain (missing parts from reference TRBV5-8 and TRBJ2-2): EAGVTQSPTHLIKTRGQQATLRCSPISGHTSVYWYQQALGLGLQFLLWYDEGEERNRGNFPPRFSGRQFPNYSSELNVNALELEDSALYLCASSPLREAGELFFGEGSRLTVL.

About this clonotype itself: Relative to the germline gene, one junction end is altered; a read error may explain this. The chain carries TRBV9 and TRBJ2-7, with D possibly matching TRBD2 (6 bases). Looked up from germline, CDR1 is SGDLS and CDR2 is YYNGEE. The CDR3 loop spans 15 amino acids. CDR3 residues: CAGSPAGSGTYEQYF. CDR3 bases: TGTGCCGGCAGCCCAGCAGGTAGCGGAACCTACGAGCAGTACTTC.

The chain recombines TRBV12-3 or TRBV12-4 with TRBJ2-3; no reliable D call. The CDR3 totals 12 residues. V lost 6 bases to trimming and J lost 6 bases, with 10 bases between them. CDR3 amino acids: CASSPYRDTQYF. CDR3 in DNA: TGTGCCAGCAGCCCTTATCGGGATACGCAGTATTTT.

V and J are TRBV3-1 and TRBJ2-1, with 9 nucleotides matching TRBD2. Germline V gene data show CDR1 as LGHDT and CDR2 as YNNKEL (reference sequence). J lost 0 bases, V lost 6 bases, and 9 bases had no gene match. The CDR3 length is 17 residues. The CDR3 here is CASSGVPAGGSYNEQFF. CDR3 nucleotide sequence: TGTGCCAGCAGTGGTGTGCCAGCGGGGGGCTCCTACAATGAGCAGTTCTTC.

DNA for the CDR3: TGTGCCAGCAGTGATAACAGGGTAGACGGCTACACCTTC. This sequence encodes CASSDNRVDGYTF. The V call is TRBV25-1, the J call TRBJ1-2; weak D call: TRBD1 (6 bases). The CDR3 is 13 amino acids. Germline CDR1 reads MGHDK; CDR2 reads SYGVNS. Trimming left V 3 bases short and J 8 bases short, with 13 bases between.

The chain joins TRBV25-1 to TRBJ2-5, with D perhaps TRBD1 or TRBD2 (5 bases each). V lost 2 bases, J lost 2 bases, and 9 bases lay in between. Germline CDR1 MGHDK, CDR2 SYGVNS. The CDR3 spans 14 residues. The CDR3 loop is CASSELREQETQYF. In nucleotides, the CDR3 is TGTGCCAGCAGTGAACTCAGGGAGCAAGAGACCCAGTACTTC. The full variable domain, rest sourced from reference TRBV25-1 and TRBJ2-5, is EADIYQTPRYLVIGTGKKITLECSQTMGHDKMYWYQQDPGMELHLIHYSYGVNSTEKGDLSSESTVSRIRTEHFPLTLESARPSHTSQYLCASSELREQETQYFGPGTRLLVL.

The V call is TRBV7-9, the J call TRBJ1-6; TRBD1 matches at 7 bases. The V gene end was trimmed by 6 bases and the J gene end by 10 bases; junction bases not matched to a gene: 6. CDR1 and CDR2 from the germline V gene are SEHNR and FQNEAQ (reference sequence). The CDR3 is made up of 13 amino acids. For the CDR3, the DNA is TGTGCCAGCAGACCCGGGACAGACTCACCCCTCCACTTT. It codes for CASRPGTDSPLHF.

This clonotype was seen just once. V is TRBV4-1 and J is TRBJ1-5; D is unclear. Germline values: CDR1 MGHRA, CDR2 YSYEKL. The CDR3 sequence is 14 residues long. Trimming stripped 1 base from V and 2 bases from J, with 6 bases between. CDR3 in DNA: TGCGCCAGCAGCCAAGTTGTCGGCAATCAGCCCCAGCATTTT. As protein: CASSQVVGNQPQHF.

The chain couples TRBV23-1 to TRBJ2-7, with TRBD1 identical over 9 bases. Being an ORF, TRBV23-1 has a function that is uncertain. The CDR3 consists of 15 residues. Trimming cost V 6 bases and J 1 base; bases outside gene matches: 7. CDR3 coding DNA: TGCGCCAGCAGGCCTACAGGGGGCTGGTCCTACGAGCAGTACGTC. This translates into CASRPTGGWSYEQYV.

This rearrangement joins TRBV28 to TRBJ2-7, with D tentatively TRBD1 (5 bases). Germline V gene data show CDR1 as MDHEN and CDR2 as SYDVKM. V lost 2 bases and J lost 2, with 13 bases in between. CDR3 length: 15 amino acids. The CDR3, as DNA: TGTGCCAGCAGTTTACGTGGGGCCGGACCCTACGAGCAGTACTTC. Protein product: CASSLRGAGPYEQYF. The whole variable domain, filled in from reference TRBV28 and TRBJ2-7, reads DVKVTQSSRYLVKRTGEKVFLECVQDMDHENMFWYRQDPGLGLRLIYFSYDVKMKEKGDIPEGYSVSREKKERFSLILESASTNQTSMYLCASSLRGAGPYEQYFGPGTRLTVT.

This chain uses TRBV7-9 with TRBJ1-1; the D is unclear. Trimming removed 0 bases at V and 8 bases at J, with 10 bases between. The CDR3 is made up of 13 amino acids. Germline CDR1 is SEHNR and CDR2 is FQNEAQ (reference sequence). CDR3 in DNA: TGTGCCAGCAGCTTAGCGGGGAGGACGGAAGCTTTCTTT. This gives the protein CASSLAGRTEAFF.

The V and J genes are TRBV13 and TRBJ2-5; 7 nucleotides line up with TRBD2. V lost 4 bases to trimming and J lost 1 base; unmatched junction nucleotides: 3. Germline V lookup: CDR1 PRHDT, CDR2 FYEKMQ (reference sequence). The CDR3 runs 14 residues. The CDR3, as DNA: TGTGCCAGCAGCTGGACTAGTTCCCAAGAGACCCAGTACTTC. This translates into CASSWTSSQETQYF.

A few counts support this clonotype. This sequence joins TRBV5-4 and TRBJ2-7, with D uncertain. Germline-derived CDR1 and CDR2 are SGHNT and YYREEE (reference sequence). V was clipped by 4 bases and J by 0 bases, with 8 bases between them. This CDR3 spans 13 amino acids. The CDR3, as DNA: TGTGCCAGCAGCAGGAGAACCTCCTACGAGCAGTACTTC. This sequence encodes CASSRRTSYEQYF.

The chain uses TRBV4-1 and TRBJ2-7; no firm D call. Germline values: CDR1 MGHRA, CDR2 YSYEKL. V was shortened by 4 bases and J by 2 bases, with 12 bases between the two germline ends. This CDR3 region has 14 residues. CDR3 coding DNA: TGCGCCAGCAGCCTAAACTCAGATCCCTACGAGCAGTACTTC. It encodes CASSLNSDPYEQYF.

In nucleotides, the CDR3 is TGTGCCAGCAGTTCCACCCCGACAGGAACGACGCAGTATTTT. It specifies CASSSTPTGTTQYF. The chain carries TRBV27 and TRBJ2-3; possibly TRBD1 for D (6 bases). Trimming stripped 4 bases from V and 9 bases from J, with 17 bases between. This CDR3 is 14 amino acids long. Germline V gene sequence: CDR1 MNHEY, CDR2 SMNVEV (reference sequence).

The chain recombines TRBV6-1 with TRBJ2-1; TRBD1 or TRBD2 may be the D gene (5 bases each). V lost 6 bases, J lost 7 bases, and 19 bases lay in between. The CDR3 runs 15 residues. Germline V gene data show CDR1 as MNHNS and CDR2 as SASEGT. The DNA for the CDR3 is TGTGCCAGCAGACAAAAAGTCGGGACCAGGAATGAGCAGTTCTTC. Its protein product is CASRQKVGTRNEQFF.

V gene TRBV27 combines with J gene TRBJ2-3; D call uncertain. Looked up from germline, CDR1 is MNHEY and CDR2 is SMNVEV (reference sequence). The CDR3 consists of 14 residues. Trimming removed 1 base at V and 4 bases at J, with 9 bases between. CDR3 sequence: CASSLYGGADTQYF. CDR3 nucleotides: TGTGCCAGCAGTTTATACGGTGGCGCAGATACGCAGTATTTT.

J is TRBJ2-2 and V is TRBV20-1; maybe TRBD1 (5 bases). V was clipped by 1 base and J by 4 bases, with 13 bases between them. CDR3 size: 15 residues. The germline V gene encodes CDR1 DFQATT and CDR2 SNEGSKA (reference sequence). This chain's CDR3 is CSARGGIGVTGELFF. The CDR3 DNA reads as TGCAGTGCTAGAGGTGGGATAGGGGTCACCGGGGAGCTGTTTTTT.

J is TRBJ1-5 and V is TRBV6-1; possible D gene TRBD1, 6 bases. V shed 3 bases and J shed 0 bases, with 9 bases lying between them. The CDR3 sequence is 15 residues long. The germline CDR1 and CDR2 sequences are MNHNS and SASEGT. CDR3 loop: CASSDWGHSNQPQHF. The CDR3 DNA sequence: TGTGCCAGCAGTGATTGGGGGCATAGCAATCAGCCCCAGCATTTT.

V and J are TRBV9 and TRBJ1-1, with TRBD1 matching over 7 bases. This CDR3 spans 15 amino acids. CDR1 and CDR2 from the germline V gene are SGDLS and YYNGEE. The V gene end was trimmed by 4 bases and the J gene end by 4 bases; junction bases not matched to a gene: 10. CDR3 loop: CASSPRTGPGTEAFF. In DNA form, the CDR3 reads TGTGCCAGCAGCCCTCGGACAGGCCCGGGCACTGAAGCTTTCTTT. Drawing the rest from reference TRBV9 and TRBJ1-1, the complete variable domain is DSGVTQTPKHLITATGQRVTLRCSPRSGDLSVYWYQQSLDQGLQFLIQYYNGEERAKGNILERFSAQQFPDLHSELNLSSLELGDSALYFCASSPRTGPGTEAFFGQGTRLTVV.

This sequence joins TRBV9 and TRBJ1-2, with D uncertain. CDR1 and CDR2 (germline): SGDLS, YYNGEE. Deletions cut 0 bases from V and 5 bases from J, with 11 bases between. The CDR3 covers 14 residues. The CDR3 region has the DNA TGTGCCAGCAGCGTAGCCGACTCCGCTTATGGCTACACCTTC. As protein: CASSVADSAYGYTF.

The chain uses TRBV27 and TRBJ1-3; 8 nucleotides line up with TRBD1. This CDR3 has 15 amino acids. CDR1 MNHEY and CDR2 SMNVEV come from the germline V gene (reference sequence). V lost 5 bases, J lost 0 bases, and 3 bases stayed unmatched. The CDR3 reads CASSLDRASGNTIYF. In DNA form, the CDR3 reads TGTGCCAGCAGTCTGGACAGGGCCTCTGGAAACACCATATATTTT.

The chain uses TRBV4-1 and TRBJ2-7, with 14 bases that match TRBD2. The CDR3 runs to 15 residues. Germline CDR1 MGHRA, CDR2 YSYEKL. J lost 2 bases, V lost 4 bases, and 1 base had no gene match. In DNA, the CDR3 is TGCGCCAGCAGCCTGGGACTAGCGGGGGCCTACGAGCAGTACGTC. It is translated as CASSLGLAGAYEQYV.

J is TRBJ1-5 and V is TRBV20-1; TRBD1 matches 9 bases. V trimming: 7 bases; J trimming: 7 bases; junction bases outside the gene matches: 8. The CDR3 contains 13 residues. Germline V CDR1 and CDR2: DFQATT, SNEGSKA (reference sequence). Here the CDR3 DNA reads TGCAGTGTTAGGGGACAGGGATACCAGCCCCAGCATTTT. This gives the protein CSVRGQGYQPQHF.

This rearrangement joins TRBV20-1 to TRBJ2-4; 9 positions match TRBD2. Germline CDR1 is DFQATT and CDR2 is SNEGSKA (reference sequence). CDR3 length: 17 amino acids. J lost 4 bases, V lost 0 bases, and 10 bases had no gene match. The CDR3 here is CSARDRTQTSGKNIQYF. The CDR3 DNA reads as TGCAGTGCTAGAGACCGAACTCAGACTAGCGGAAAAAACATTCAGTACTTC.

The chain employs TRBV6-1 and TRBJ2-7; D gene ambiguous. CDR1 and CDR2 from the germline V gene are MNHNS and SASEGT. The CDR3 length is 14 residues. Trimming cost V 4 bases and J 3 bases, with 13 bases left between them. Written as DNA, the CDR3 is TGTGCCAGCAGTGGTGAGACACTCTACTACGAGCAGTACTTC. As protein: CASSGETLYYEQYF.

This clonotype was counted a single time. V gene TRBV7-9 combines with J gene TRBJ1-4; 9 bases map to TRBD1. Per germline, CDR1 SEHNR and CDR2 FQNEAQ (reference sequence). With 6 bases clipped from V and 6 bases from J, the junction kept 8 bases outside the gene matches. The length of the CDR3 is 15 residues. CDR3 in DNA: TGTGCCAGCAGACTGACAGGGGGGAGTGATGAAAAACTGTTTTTT. It is translated as CASRLTGGSDEKLFF.

This rearrangement joins TRBV28 to TRBJ1-1, with 8 bases aligning to TRBD1. Germline V gene lookup returns CDR1 MDHEN and CDR2 SYDVKM. This CDR3 region has 15 residues. The V gene end was trimmed by 7 bases and the J gene end by 5 bases; junction bases not matched to a gene: 12. The CDR3: CASNVRGLAGTEAFF. For the CDR3, the DNA is TGTGCCAGCAACGTCAGGGGGCTGGCTGGGACTGAAGCTTTCTTT.